This T cell receptor (beta chain) comes out of a study of cytomegalovirus exposure and HLA in healthy donors (dated by TCRdb to the late 2010s). Regarding the complete study: An earlier analysis of 550 to 700 of the donors reported 250 to 350 Gb of sequence data and about 100 million unique TCR beta sequences from about 180 million T cells. All discovery cohort repertoires had been generated on a single sequencing platform. In an earlier analysis of roughly 580 of the donors, high-throughput TCR beta sequencing was used to judge whether each TCR beta V gene segment behaved as functional or pseudogenic. Four to six DR-DQ haplotypes were handled as single units for association and clustering, since linkage in the cohort was strong. In the later analysis, no new phenotypic data were used to find candidate immune exposures; instead, reliance was placed on TCR beta sequences and their occurrence across donors. An early release that covered about 600 HLA-typed donors contained about 290 gigabases of sequencing data and about 84 million unique TCR sequences. A later genetic analysis took genome-wide SNP genotypes for about 65% of the roughly 670 donors and used that subset as a discovery cohort. Of the 350 to 450 genotyped donors, 75% to 85% were placed in the genetic ancestry cluster associated with self-reported Caucasian donors. Across approximately 400 genotyped donors of the cohort, an average of approximately 200,000 unique TCR beta nucleotide sequences per donor were sequenced, and 15% to 20% of those sequences were non-productive. The number of typed donors differed by locus: roughly 629-640 for A, B, C, DRB1 and DQB1; 500 to 550 for DQA1; 606 for DPA1; and about 450 for DPB1. Using immunosequencing, the study profiled T cell repertoires from 640 or so subjects and related those repertoires to cytomegalovirus serostatus. A later analysis re-examined previously published TCR beta repertoires from 600 to 700 donors and added high-resolution HLA genotyping to investigate patterns of TCR occurrence. The study was designed to test whether signatures of past pathogen exposure could be identified by cataloging public T cell receptors. Donor age, sex, ethnicity and CMV serostatus were compiled together with the repertoire data. Both class I and class II loci were covered by HLA typing, at four-digit resolution. The study combined high-throughput TCR immunosequencing, statistical association of individual TCRs with disease status, and machine learning to predict cytomegalovirus infection status. Besides the first cohort of some 670 subjects, a separate validation cohort made up of 120 or so different subjects was used.

About this clone: Its antigen remains undetermined. Base-call qualities are not available, and no considerably larger clone is one nucleotide away.

Libraries were constructed by the immunoSEQ multiplex PCR assay. For the multiplex PCR, a mixture combining 60 forward primers for TCR Vbeta segments and 13 reverse primers for TCR Jbeta segments was used. A multiplex PCR assay on genomic DNA amplified the CDR3 region of rearranged TCR beta genes. The amplified TCR beta libraries were sequenced on the Illumina HiSeq System as 87-base-pair reads. The published analysis was carried out like this. In a later analysis, tens of millions of unique TCR beta chains were counted across the 650 to 700 repertoires, and around 10 million of these chains were shared by at least two donors. To remove PCR and sequencing errors, raw reads were error-corrected and collapsed into unique sequences using a nearest-neighbor algorithm that merged closely related sequences. CDR3 sequences were aligned to IMGT reference sequences to assign V, D and J gene segments. For a sequence to be retained, a match of at least six nucleotides to both a V gene segment and a J gene segment was required. Rearrangements were called productive when the CDR3 lacked stop codons and stayed in frame with V and J; all others were non-productive. Following IMGT convention, CDR3 was defined as the stretch from the second conserved V-encoded cysteine to the conserved J-encoded phenylalanine. In an earlier analysis of 550 to 650 of the donors, sequences lacking an unambiguous match to a single V gene segment were excluded. In an earlier analysis of 587 of the donors, a V segment was called functional when productive rearrangements were above 56.7%, and segregating when the standard deviation between donors exceeded 5%. A statistical classification framework was built for diagnosing cytomegalovirus status from the catalog of TCR beta chain sequences. In a later analysis, V and J genes were assigned by comparing TCR nucleotide sequences against IMGT/GENE-DB human TR gene sequences. The TCRdist pipeline was used in a later analysis to assign CDR3 sequences and most-parsimonious VDJ recombination scenarios. In a later analysis, every TCR beta chain was defined by the combination of its CDR3 amino acid sequence and its V-gene family, and reads without a unique V-gene family were dropped. To address suspected cross-contamination and a sequencing artifact, a later analysis removed some 620 highly shared, low-generation-probability nucleotide sequences. In a later analysis, a clonal expansion index was calculated for each public chain from normalized within-repertoire ranks of inferred template counts. Generation probabilities in a later analysis came from a VDJ recombination model fitted to out-of-frame rearrangements, and those results were checked against IGoR. Hypergeometric tests were used in a later analysis to score TCR-TCR, TCR-HLA and TCR-CMV co-occurrence, with a repertoire-size bias correction applied to the TCR pairs. To estimate false discovery rates, a later analysis permuted the HLA or CMV assignments 20 times. In a later analysis, co-occurring TCRs were grouped using DBSCAN, and TCRdist sequence similarity was added for clustering within HLA-allele-positive subsets. For co-occurrence clustering, repertoires with fewer than 30,000 or more than 120,000 public chains were excluded, along with roughly 5 repertoires with anomalous nucleotide sharing. In TCRdb, the immuneACCESS table is reduced to in-frame sequences with V and J assigned. These tables do not hold every clone; where another copy was compared, an unresolved V gene accounts for under half, and the others remain unexplained. The D gene and trimming were derived from the DNA, and the V and J assignments and clone size from that table. The sample yields under 130,000 clones; 76% were counted once. Of the sample, around 8.8% is held by the ten largest clones.

In total, roughly 710 healthy bone marrow donors made up the cohort. All cohort members were sampled while nominally healthy, although unrecorded immune exposures were likely present. The donor was CMV seropositive and was included in the group of 250 to 350 seropositive cohort members. Every donor gave a peripheral blood sample, and the peripheral blood mononuclear cells from that sample were used for TCR beta sequencing. The Qiagen DNeasy Blood Extraction Kit was used to extract genomic DNA from the blood cell samples. Overall results and qualifications from the work: In a later genetic analysis, a missense DCLRE1C variant was associated with V-gene and J-gene trimming of TCR beta chains, and the association was replicated in an independent cohort. Compared with equally common non-associated chains, HLA-associated TCR beta chains in a later analysis were more clonally expanded and had lower generation probabilities. Because HLA typing was missing for some donors at each locus, association tests included only the typed subset. Broadly in line with IMGT annotations, most TCR beta V segments showed up in productive rearrangements about 90% or about 30% of the time in an earlier analysis of roughly 590 of the donors. The 87-base-pair reads could not distinguish some IMGT-functional V segments, including TRBV6-2 and TRBV6-3, so those segments were excluded. In a later analysis, the rate of TCR association differed among HLA loci, with DRB1 alleles having the most associated TCRs and HLA-C alleles having the fewest. A later genetic analysis reported fewer N-insertions in productive TCRs among donors in an Asian-associated ancestry cluster than the 666-donor mean. Linkage disequilibrium might explain the correlated functional status among segregating V segments, but an unknown experimental factor could not be excluded. Roughly uniform sequencing depth across donors was assumed in presence/absence analyses, although this assumption may not hold. According to a later analysis, parvovirus B19, influenza, CMV and Epstein-Barr virus appeared linked to several top co-occurrence clusters. The authors suggested that the approach could potentially be extended to other disease states and immunological phenotypes. A further reported finding was that TCR beta sequences accurately predicted the HLA-A and HLA-B alleles for most subjects in the first cohort. In vitro tests confirmed that a few of the cytomegalovirus-associated TCR beta chains recognize cytomegalovirus antigens. The study listed 150 to 200 TCR beta chains as associated with cytomegalovirus. A group of highly shared sequence variants was considered likely to be a technical artifact of the sequencing pipeline. The cohort was sequenced for TCR beta chains only, and without alpha or paired-chain data the features that could be detected were limited. The classifier was reported to diagnose cytomegalovirus status with high specificity and sensitivity in both the original and validation cohorts. A later analysis associated 16,951 TCR beta sequences with specific HLA alleles at a false discovery rate of 0.05. A later analysis found that most CMV-associated TCR beta chains appeared HLA-restricted, with HLA associations seemingly driven largely by CMV exposure. Across donors, most TCR sequences were observed very rarely, whereas some public TCRs were present in many individuals. Over 15 rarely observed V segments, including chromosome 9 orphons, were excluded from the earlier analysis of several hundred of the donors because counts were too low. When HLA alleles, especially DR and DQ, strongly co-occurred, attributing TCR associations to individual alleles was difficult. For the cohort, immune exposure information was limited to CMV serostatus.

CDR1 and CDR2 were assigned from the germline V gene as SQVTM and ANQGSEA. A distance of 14 bases separates the germline ends of V and J, which lose 6 bases and 6 bases respectively. CDR3 length: 12 amino acids, cysteine to phenylalanine. Only the CDR3 DNA stays, 36 bases, in frame from base 1. This TCR came from a man between 35 and 55 years old in good health and CMV-seropositive. Recombination connected TRBV29-1 to TRBJ1-2; the D gene assignment is ambiguous. Sequencing was done on a sample of PBMCs. The CDR3 loop reads CSVPKPGDGYTF. The nucleotides are TGCAGCGTCCCAAAGCCAGGTGATGGCTACACCTTC.